The clone carrying this T cell receptor beta chain was detected only a few times. The sample originates from a study of response to subunit inactivated influenza vaccine. TCRdb called the RT-PCR reads again in MiXCR, with one record for every CDR3 protein. The table has about 570,000 distinct CDR3 sequences, 10% to 12% seen once. J gave up 5 bases and V 5 bases, and 11 bases lay outside the gene matches. The CDR3 has 15 residues. Germline-derived CDR1 and CDR2 are SGHRS and YFSETQ. Another study also made use of these data, one on T cells expressing NK-cell markers. From that study: A 5'RACE template switching approach incorporating UMIs was used to make TCR beta cDNA. The authors derived TCR beta repertoires from sorted CD3+CD56+NKG2C+, CD3+CD56+NKG2C- and CD3+CD56-NKG2C+ T cells. Within several experiments, an anti-gamma-delta TCR antibody kept the sorting limited to alpha-beta TCR T cells. The leading position in the CD3+CD56-NKG2C+ fraction of several donors also went to these clonotypes.

This sequence was found in a man in his forties or fifties who received an inactivated influenza vaccine. The sequencing here drew on PBMCs from blood, taken on the day of vaccination. This chain links TRBV5-1 with TRBJ2-7; 9 bases line up with TRBD1. The CDR3 reads CASRPPGTGINEQYF. The CDR3 coding sequence is TGCGCCAGCAGGCCCCCGGGGACAGGGATCAACGAGCAGTACTTC.